This passage covers 9 T cell receptor beta chains from one sample sequenced in a study of regulatory T cells in long-lasting Graves disease. With iRepertoire HTBI primers and Arm-PCR of CDR3 regions, TCR beta libraries were built. TCRdb used MiXCR to reprocess the multiplex PCR reads, holding one entry per CDR3 protein. In the table there are about 300,000 distinct CDR3 sequences, 15% to 20% of which are singletons. Time point here: newly diagnosed GD, antithyroid drugs for less than 3 months. Extracted RNA from PBMCs served as the source of the TCR library. This material consisted of peripheral blood mononuclear cells (PBMCs), taken at new diagnosis, from a patient treated with antithyroid drugs. These receptors all stem from a female donor with Graves disease.

This clonotype showed up many times. The gene calls are TRBV30 and TRBJ2-1; no reliable D call. The CDR3 has 15 amino acids. Trimming pared 2 bases from V and 5 bases from J, leaving 16 bases between. Germline values: CDR1 GTSNPN, CDR2 SVGIG (reference sequence). CDR3 region: CAWSSRVPSDNEQFF. CDR3 sequence (DNA): TGTGCCTGGAGTAGTAGGGTGCCTAGTGACAATGAGCAGTTCTTC. Combining the CDR3 with reference TRBV30 and TRBJ2-1 gives the whole variable domain SQTIHQWPATLVQPVGSPLSLECTVEGTSNPNLYWYRQAAGRGLQLLFYSVGIGQISSEVPQNLSASRPQDRQFILSSKKLLLSDSGFYLCAWSSRVPSDNEQFFGPGTRLTVL.

This clonotype was seen repeatedly, ten times or more. The chain couples TRBV6-1 to TRBJ2-3; D is uncertain. Germline values: CDR1 MNHNS, CDR2 SASEGT. Trimming removed 3 bases from V and 1 base from J, with 11 bases in between. This CDR3 contains 15 residues. The CDR3 nucleotides read TGTGCCAGCAGTGAGGCCTTAGTCCGCACAGATACGCAGTATTTT. Translated: CASSEALVRTDTQYF.

The chain uses TRBV28 and TRBJ2-7, with TRBD1 matching 8 bases. In germline, CDR1 is MDHEN, CDR2 SYDVKM. The CDR3 is 17 amino acids. Trimming took 6 bases from V and 3 from J; bases not matched to a gene: 16. The CDR3 region has the DNA TGTGCCAGCAGAACGAACTCCGGGACAGGCAAAGTCTACGAGCAGTACTTC. This codes for CASRTNSGTGKVYEQYF.

This clonotype was seen repeatedly, ten times or more. The chain has TRBV11-2 and TRBJ2-3, with TRBD1 matching 9 bases. CDR3 size: 20 residues. CDR1 is SGHAT, CDR2 FQNNGV, per germline. The J segment lost 4 bases and the V segment lost 5 bases, leaving 22 bases of the junction unmatched. CDR3 sequence (DNA): TGTGCCAGCAGCCTAAGGGTTAAACCGACAGGGGGTAGAGGAGCAGATACGCAGTATTTT. Its translation: CASSLRVKPTGGRGADTQYF.

The chain carries TRBV29-1 and TRBJ2-5; 7 bases are shared with TRBD2. Unmatched junction bases numbered 22, after V lost 6 bases and J lost 0 bases. Germline CDR1 reads SQVTM; CDR2 reads ANQGSEA. CDR3 length: 19 residues. The CDR3: CSVVDWGGGSSPYQETQYF. The CDR3 DNA is TGCAGCGTGGTAGATTGGGGGGGGGGGTCCAGCCCGTACCAAGAGACCCAGTACTTC. Complete variable domain (other parts from reference TRBV29-1 and TRBJ2-5): SAVISQKPSRDICQRGTSLTIQCQVDSQVTMMFWYRQQPGQSLTLIATANQGSEATYESGFVIDKFPISRPNLTFSTLTVSNMSPEDSSIYLCSVVDWGGGSSPYQETQYFGPGTRLLVL.

The rearrangement links TRBV4-2 to TRBJ2-2; 8 bases map to TRBD1. J was trimmed by 6 bases and V by 2 bases; bases with no gene match: 14. The CDR3 covers 18 residues. In germline, CDR1 is LGHNA, CDR2 YNFKEQ. The CDR3 loop is CASSQNSHRTGNSGELFF. The CDR3, as DNA: TGTGCCAGCAGCCAAAATTCCCACCGGACAGGGAATTCCGGGGAGCTGTTTTTT.

This clonotype is a singleton in its sample. The chain is built from TRBV14 and TRBJ1-1; D is perhaps TRBD1 (6 bases). Germline V lookup: CDR1 SGHDN, CDR2 FVKESK. V was cut by 4 bases and J by 3 bases, with 15 bases left in between. The CDR3 is 15 residues long. Written as DNA, the CDR3 is TGTGCCAGCAGCCCCCTCGGGGGGGCAGACACTGAAGCTTTCTTT. Encoded protein: CASSPLGGADTEAFF.

This clonotype appeared a few times. V usage is TRBV6-2 or TRBV6-3 and J usage is TRBJ2-1, with D possibly matching TRBD2 (5 bases). CDR1 is MNHEY and CDR2 is SVGEGT in the germline V gene. V was trimmed by 5 bases and J by 6 bases, leaving 17 bases between them. The CDR3 is 15 amino acids. The DNA for the CDR3 is TGTGCCAGCAGTGAACACAGTAGCGACTTCAATGAGCAGTTCTTC. It is translated as CASSEHSSDFNEQFF.

The V call is TRBV6-2 or TRBV6-3, the J call TRBJ2-3; 12 nucleotides agree with TRBD1. The CDR3 has 14 residues. J gave up 6 bases and V 6 bases, and 4 bases lay outside the gene matches. CDR1 is MNHEY, CDR2 SVGEGT, per germline. Here the CDR3 DNA reads TGTGCCAGCAGGGGGACAGGGGGCCTCGATACGCAGTATTTT. Protein: CASRGTGGLDTQYF.